This passage covers 19 T cell receptor beta chains from one sample sequenced in a study of neurological immune-mediated disorders. TCRdb used MiXCR to reprocess the 5' RACE reads, holding one entry per CDR3 protein. This table holds about 66,000 distinct CDR3 sequences, 3.4% found once. The sample comprised PBMCs. All receptors come from a man in his forties with multiple sclerosis.

This clonotype has at least ten counts. The chain recombines TRBV5-6 with TRBJ2-1, with TRBD2 matching 10 bases. CDR3 length: 16 amino acids. Germline CDR1 and CDR2: SGHDT and YYEEEE. J lost 5 bases, V lost 0 bases, and 5 bases had no gene match. CDR3 protein: CASSLAGAGGDNEQFF. In nucleotides, the CDR3 is TGTGCCAGCAGCTTGGCCGGAGCGGGGGGGGACAATGAGCAGTTCTTC.

This clonotype was detected many times. The chain recombines TRBV7-9 with TRBJ1-2, with unresolved D. This CDR3 has 13 residues. Looked up from germline, CDR1 is SEHNR and CDR2 is FQNEAQ (reference sequence). V was trimmed by 1 base and J by 8 bases, leaving 11 bases between them. The CDR3 region has the DNA TGTGCCAGCAGCTTAGAGGACGTTAGGGGCTACACCTTC. Translation: CASSLEDVRGYTF.

This clonotype was seen repeatedly, ten times or more. This sequence joins TRBV5-1 and TRBJ2-3; the D gene is possibly TRBD1 (5 bases). V was trimmed by 2 bases and J by 2 bases, leaving 9 bases between them. Per germline, CDR1 SGHRS and CDR2 YFSETQ. This CDR3 is 14 amino acids long. The CDR3 loop reads CASSLGVVTDTQYF. The DNA of the CDR3 is TGCGCCAGCAGCTTAGGGGTCGTCACAGATACGCAGTATTTT.

This clonotype was counted ten times or more. The chain employs TRBV7-2 and TRBJ2-1; 7 bases are shared with TRBD2. The ends lost 5 bases at V and 2 bases at J; junction bases unmatched: 9. Germline V gives CDR1 SGHTA, CDR2 FQGNSA. This CDR3 has 16 amino acids. The CDR3 coding sequence is TGTGCCAGCAGCCGCTCGAGCGGGACCCCCTACAATGAGCAGTTCTTC. This encodes CASSRSSGTPYNEQFF. The entire variable domain, with the rest obtained from reference TRBV7-2 and TRBJ2-1, is as follows: GAGVSQSPSNKVTEKGKDVELRCDPISGHTALYWYRQSLGQGLEFLIYFQGNSAPDKSGLPSDRFSAERTGGSVSTLTIQRTQQEDSAVYLCASSRSSGTPYNEQFFGPGTRLTVL.

This clonotype was recorded many times. This chain links TRBV29-1 with TRBJ1-1; D might be TRBD1 (5 bases). The CDR3 consists of 15 residues. In germline, CDR1 is SQVTM, CDR2 ANQGSEA. Deletions cut 1 base from V and 1 base from J, with 13 bases between. The CDR3 here is CSVEGTVRGNTEAFF. CDR3 DNA: TGCAGCGTTGAAGGGACTGTGAGGGGGAACACTGAAGCTTTCTTT.

At least ten counts were recorded for this clonotype. This chain joins TRBV27 and TRBJ2-1; D remains unclear. This CDR3 comprises 17 residues. Germline V gene data show CDR1 as MNHEY and CDR2 as SMNVEV (reference sequence). Trimming shortened V by 0 bases and J by 0 bases, and 12 bases separated the two germline ends. CDR3 sequence: CASSLSLKVRSYNEQFF. The DNA for the CDR3 is TGTGCCAGCAGTTTATCGTTGAAGGTTCGCTCCTACAATGAGCAGTTCTTC.

This clonotype was observed many times. The genes are TRBV11-1 and TRBJ2-1; D not resolved. The CDR3 runs 16 residues. V was shortened by 5 bases and J by 4 bases, with 18 bases between the two germline ends. Germline lookup yields CDR1 SGHAT and CDR2 FQDESV (reference sequence). This CDR3 is CASSPLTAGDYNEQFF. The CDR3 DNA sequence: TGTGCCAGCAGCCCCTTAACGGCTGGGGATTACAATGAGCAGTTCTTC.

This clonotype has ten or more counts. The V and J genes are TRBV20-1 and TRBJ2-4; D gene ambiguous. V lost 0 bases to trimming and J lost 0 bases, with 9 bases between them. The CDR3 spans 15 residues. CDR1 and CDR2 from the germline V gene are DFQATT and SNEGSKA (reference sequence). The CDR3: CSARDPRIAKNIQYF. CDR3 coding DNA: TGCAGTGCTAGAGATCCCCGGATAGCCAAAAACATTCAGTACTTC.

Ten or more counts support this clonotype. The chain couples TRBV9 to TRBJ2-2; 7 bases fit TRBD2. The CDR3 totals 15 residues. Germline CDR1 reads SGDLS; CDR2 reads YYNGEE. V shed 3 bases and J 4 bases; nucleotides not matched to a gene: 6. The CDR3 protein is CASSAGGGSTGELFF. The CDR3 region has the DNA TGTGCCAGCAGCGCTGGGGGAGGGTCCACCGGGGAGCTGTTTTTT. Together with reference TRBV9 and TRBJ2-2, the CDR3 gives the full variable domain: DSGVTQTPKHLITATGQRVTLRCSPRSGDLSVYWYQQSLDQGLQFLIQYYNGEERAKGNILERFSAQQFPDLHSELNLSSLELGDSALYFCASSAGGGSTGELFFGEGSRLTVL.

This clonotype was detected many times. V and J are TRBV20-1 and TRBJ2-7; tentative D call: TRBD2 (6 bases). V lost 6 bases and J 0 bases, leaving 15 bases between the germline ends. The CDR3 is made up of 14 amino acids. The germline CDR1 and CDR2 sequences are DFQATT and SNEGSKA (reference sequence). The CDR3, as DNA: TGCAGTGCAAGACGCGGGATGAGCTCCTACGAGCAGTACTTC. This gives the protein CSARRGMSSYEQYF.

A note on this clonotype: A much larger clone differs from this one at a single base, so this may be a read error. The J gene is TRBJ2-4, the V gene TRBV2, with D tentatively TRBD2 (6 bases). The CDR3 extends over 16 amino acids. Trimming stripped 6 bases from V and 5 bases from J, with 20 bases between. Germline V lookup: CDR1 SNHLY, CDR2 FYNNEI. The CDR3 region has the DNA TGTGCCAGCAGCGAGGACTACTACACCAGTGAAAACATTCAGTACTTC. Translating it yields CASSEDYYTSENIQYF.

This clonotype has a count of ten or more. The chain uses TRBV28 and TRBJ2-1; 9 bases agree with TRBD1. J gave up 10 bases and V 1 base, and 8 bases lay outside the gene matches. Germline V gives CDR1 MDHEN, CDR2 SYDVKM. This CDR3 has 15 residues. The CDR3 nucleotides read TGTGCCAGCAGTTTATCCGGGACAGGGCAGAAAGAGCAGTTCTTC. Protein sequence: CASSLSGTGQKEQFF.

The chain links TRBV12-3 or TRBV12-4 to TRBJ2-7, with 7 bases aligning to TRBD1. The CDR3 extends over 15 amino acids. With 6 bases clipped from V and 2 bases from J, the junction kept 10 bases outside the gene matches. The CDR3 here is CASSPGQEKPYEQYF. The CDR3 DNA sequence: TGTGCCAGCAGCCCCGGACAGGAGAAGCCCTACGAGCAGTACTTC.

This clonotype came up many times. The rearrangement joins TRBV5-1 to TRBJ2-7, with D perhaps matching TRBD1 or TRBD2 (5 bases each). The V end lost 4 bases, the J end lost 6 bases, and 14 bases lay between the germline ends. The CDR3 sequence is 13 residues long. The germline gives CDR1 SGHRS, CDR2 YFSETQ. CDR3 sequence: CASSLDPGLEQYF. The CDR3 DNA sequence: TGCGCCAGCAGCCTCGACCCGGGGCTCGAGCAGTACTTC.

This clonotype was detected ten times or more. V usage is TRBV3-1 and J usage is TRBJ2-7; D unclear. CDR3 length: 13 amino acids. With 5 bases removed from V and 2 bases from J, the gap between germline ends came to 10 bases. Germline V CDR1 and CDR2: LGHDT, YNNKEL (reference sequence). The CDR3 protein is CASSTPGTYEQYF. Written as DNA, the CDR3 is TGTGCCAGCAGCACCCCCGGAACCTACGAGCAGTACTTC.

This clonotype appeared many times. V gene TRBV2 combines with J gene TRBJ1-4, with D tentatively TRBD1 (5 bases). The CDR3 extends over 11 amino acids. Trimming removed 10 bases from V and 8 bases from J, with 11 bases in between. Germline assignment: CDR1 SNHLY and CDR2 FYNNEI. The CDR3 is CAMGPREKLFF. In DNA, the CDR3 is TGTGCCATGGGACCGCGAGAAAAACTGTTTTTT. Full variable domain (outside the CDR3, taken from reference TRBV2 and TRBJ1-4): EPEVTQTPSHQVTQMGQEVILRCVPISNHLYFYWYRQILGQKVEFLVSFYNNEISEKSEIFDDQFSVERPDGSNFTLKIRSTKLEDSAMYFCAMGPREKLFFGSGTQLSVL.

This clonotype was counted ten times or more. This chain joins TRBV7-9 and TRBJ2-1; 7 positions match TRBD2. Germline-derived CDR1 and CDR2 are SEHNR and FQNEAQ (reference sequence). This CDR3 is 14 amino acids long. Unmatched junction bases numbered 3, after V lost 2 bases and J lost 5 bases. CDR3 protein: CASSLTSVHNEQFF. The CDR3 coding sequence is TGTGCCAGCAGCTTAACTAGCGTCCACAATGAGCAGTTCTTC. Supplemented by reference TRBV7-9 and TRBJ2-1, the full variable domain reads DTGVSQNPRHKITKRGQNVTFRCDPISEHNRLYWYRQTLGQGPEFLTYFQNEAQLEKSRLLSDRFSAERPKGSFSTLEIQRTEQGDSAMYLCASSLTSVHNEQFFGPGTRLTVL.

CDR3 amino acids: CATSRDSSSYNEQFF. CDR3 DNA sequence: TGTGCCACCAGCAGAGATTCTAGCTCCTACAATGAGCAGTTCTTC. V gene TRBV15 combines with J gene TRBJ2-1; D remains ambiguous. V dropped 0 bases and J dropped 0 bases, with 6 bases sitting between them. CDR1 and CDR2 (germline): LNHNV, YYDKDF (reference sequence). This CDR3 contains 15 residues.

This clonotype occurred many times. The chain uses TRBV7-9 and TRBJ2-5; TRBD2 agrees at 10 bases. The V gene's germline CDR1 is SEHNR and CDR2 FQNEAQ (reference sequence). The CDR3 sequence is 15 residues long. V gave up 4 bases and J gave up 1 base; unmatched junction bases: 3. CDR3 sequence reads: CASSSSGGSQETQYF. Written as DNA, the CDR3 is TGTGCCAGCAGCTCTAGCGGGGGTAGCCAAGAGACCCAGTACTTC.